This TCR beta chain was observed in a study of blood T cell repertoires in COVID-19. Overall study context: The United States, Italy and Spain were the sources of the acute and convalescent COVID-19 samples. T cells, B-cell-depleted T cells, or PBMCs provided the cDNA or gDNA that served as material.

The CDR3 totals 15 residues. Germline V gene lookup returns CDR1 LGHNA and CDR2 YSLEER. V was cut by 1 base and J by 6 bases, with 12 bases left in between. The table came from immunoSEQ multiplex PCR; TCRdb's copy has only in-frame clones and leaves some out. The table shows more than 100,000 clones, with about 89% occurring only once. The sequenced sample was peripheral blood. This receptor was taken from a man aged 50-59 years with active or convalescent COVID-19. V gene TRBV4-3 combines with J gene TRBJ2-2; tentative D call: TRBD1 (6 bases). The CDR3 coding sequence is TGCGCCAGCAGCCAAGGGGGGCTCCTGGCCGGGGAGCTGTTTTTT. This sequence encodes CASSQGGLLAGELFF.